Listed here are 24 T cell receptor beta chains from one sample, sequenced in a study of shared clonotypes between healthy human individuals. Sequenced by immunoSEQ multiplex PCR; TCRdb stores in-frame clones only, minus some. This table has 2 million or so clones, 85% to 95% appearing once. Positive CCR7 selection of CD45RO-negative cells yielded the naive CD8 cells, and terminally differentiated effector memory CD45RA+ cells were excluded. Sequenced material: naive CD8+ T cells sorted from blood. Receptors were obtained from a man aged 18 to 30 in good health.

The J gene is TRBJ2-1, the V gene TRBV5-1; 11 positions match TRBD2. V was clipped by 5 bases and J by 6 bases; unmatched bases: 4. This CDR3 is built from 14 residues. The germline gives CDR1 SGHRS, CDR2 YFSETQ. CDR3 DNA sequence: TGCGCCAGCAGTCCTAGCGGGGGGCCCAATGAGCAGTTCTTC. It is translated as CASSPSGGPNEQFF.

The J gene is TRBJ2-3, the V gene TRBV5-4; D remains ambiguous. Germline loops: CDR1 SGHNT, CDR2 YYREEE (reference sequence). The V end lost 2 bases, the J end lost 2 bases, and 6 bases lay between the germline ends. This CDR3 region has 13 residues. The CDR3 here is CASSFSLTDTQYF. The CDR3 region has the DNA TGTGCCAGCAGCTTTTCCCTCACAGATACGCAGTATTTT.

The V gene is TRBV7-9, the J gene TRBJ2-6; D uncertain. CDR3 length equals 16 residues. Trimming stripped 5 bases from V and 3 bases from J, with 14 bases between. Germline values: CDR1 SEHNR, CDR2 FQNEAQ (reference sequence). CDR3 in DNA: TGTGCCAGCAGCCCCCGCCGCTTCTTTGGGGCCAACGTCCTGACTTTC. Protein: CASSPRRFFGANVLTF.

To note about this clone: The same CDR3 arises from other DNA sequences in this sample as well. The chain combines TRBV6-6 with TRBJ2-7; perhaps D is TRBD1 or TRBD2 (5 bases each). The CDR3 has 14 residues. V was pared by 2 bases and J by 0 bases, with 8 bases between. In germline, CDR1 is MNHNY, CDR2 SVGAGI (reference sequence). The CDR3 coding sequence is TGTGCCAGCAGTTACGGGGGAACCTCCTACGAGCAGTACTTC. Translating gives CASSYGGTSYEQYF.

The chain is built from TRBV6-5 and TRBJ2-7, with 8 bases fitting TRBD2. The germline V gene has CDR1 MNHEY and CDR2 SVGAGI. The CDR3 runs to 16 residues. Trimming cost V 0 bases and J 3 bases; bases outside gene matches: 7. The CDR3 sequence is CASSYSTWTSYYEQYF. In DNA, the CDR3 is TGTGCCAGCAGTTACTCGACATGGACTAGCTACTACGAGCAGTACTTC.

This chain joins TRBV19 and TRBJ2-7; 9 nucleotides align to TRBD1. The CDR3 has 16 amino acids. Unmatched junction bases numbered 10, after V lost 5 bases and J lost 2 bases. Germline lookup yields CDR1 LNHDA and CDR2 SQIVND (reference sequence). The DNA of the CDR3 is TGTGCCAGTAGTCCCCTGTGGGGACAGGGACCCTACGAGCAGTACTTC. Translated, it gives CASSPLWGQGPYEQYF.

The chain recombines TRBV27 with TRBJ2-3; 10 bases line up with TRBD2. The germline V gene has CDR1 MNHEY and CDR2 SMNVEV (reference sequence). V dropped 4 bases and J dropped 4; count of bases not matched to a gene: 5. The CDR3 runs to 15 residues. This chain's CDR3 is CASSWETSGSDTQYF. CDR3 DNA sequence: TGTGCCAGCAGTTGGGAGACTAGCGGGTCAGATACGCAGTATTTT.

The CDR3 nucleotides read TGTGCCAGCAGTCAAGCTCAGCCCCAGCATTTT. Translated, it gives CASSQAQPQHF. The genes are TRBV9 and TRBJ1-5; D ambiguous. The CDR3 is 11 amino acids. The germline V gene has CDR1 SGDLS and CDR2 YYNGEE. V lost 5 bases and J lost 6, with 6 bases in between.

Here the CDR3 DNA reads TGTGCCAGCAGTGGCCTGGGACTAGCGGGGTACGAGCAGTACTTC. Translation: CASSGLGLAGYEQYF. The J gene is TRBJ2-7, the V gene TRBV6-1; TRBD2 aligns across 13 bases. This CDR3 region has 15 residues. Germline V gene sequence: CDR1 MNHNS, CDR2 SASEGT. V dropped 4 bases and J dropped 4; count of bases not matched to a gene: 4.

The V gene is TRBV10-2, the J gene TRBJ2-3, with 7 positions matching TRBD2. The CDR3 covers 13 residues. The J segment lost 11 bases and the V segment lost 6 bases, leaving 11 bases of the junction unmatched. CDR1 is WSHSY and CDR2 is SAAADI in the germline V gene. The CDR3 sequence is CASRGGESPRQYF. For the CDR3, the DNA is TGCGCCAGCAGGGGAGGGGAGAGCCCAAGGCAGTATTTT.

V usage is TRBV10-3 and J usage is TRBJ2-1; 7 nucleotides line up with TRBD1. J gave up 7 bases and V 0 bases, and 12 bases lay outside the gene matches. The CDR3 loop spans 17 amino acids. Per germline, CDR1 ENHRY and CDR2 SYGVKD. The CDR3 protein is CAISESRTGVISNEQFF. In nucleotides, the CDR3 is TGTGCCATCAGTGAGTCCAGGACAGGCGTTATCTCGAATGAGCAGTTCTTC.

The gene calls are TRBV4-1 and TRBJ1-2; a possible D gene is TRBD1 (5 bases). The CDR3 length is 15 residues. V shed 0 bases and J shed 6 bases, with 14 bases lying between them. Looked up from germline, CDR1 is MGHRA and CDR2 is YSYEKL. The CDR3 protein is CASSQEFTGPDGYTF. Here the CDR3 DNA reads TGCGCCAGCAGCCAAGAGTTCACGGGGCCTGATGGCTACACCTTC.

Note on this clone: The sample contains more than one DNA sequence encoding this CDR3. The chain employs TRBV2 and TRBJ2-7, with D uncertain. Trimming shortened V by 1 base and J by 5 bases, and 12 bases separated the two germline ends. The CDR3 contains 14 residues. Germline V gives CDR1 SNHLY, CDR2 FYNNEI. The CDR3 DNA is TGTGCCAGCAGTGAAGGTGACCGCCGGGACGAGCAGTACTTC. It specifies CASSEGDRRDEQYF. Together with reference TRBV2 and TRBJ2-7, the CDR3 gives the full variable domain: EPEVTQTPSHQVTQMGQEVILRCVPISNHLYFYWYRQILGQKVEFLVSFYNNEISEKSEIFDDQFSVERPDGSNFTLKIRSTKLEDSAMYFCASSEGDRRDEQYFGPGTRLTVT.

The V gene is TRBV7-6, the J gene TRBJ2-7, with D possibly matching TRBD1 (5 bases). Looked up from germline, CDR1 is SGHVS and CDR2 is FNYEAQ. This CDR3 has 15 amino acids. V gave up 4 bases and J gave up 0 bases, with 13 bases separating them. CDR3 nucleotide sequence: TGTGCCAGCAGCTCCGGACATATGAGCTCCTACGAGCAGTACTTC. Translation gives CASSSGHMSSYEQYF.

The V gene is TRBV27, the J gene TRBJ1-1, with a weak D call TRBD1 (6 bases). The CDR3 has 14 residues. Germline CDR1 is MNHEY and CDR2 is SMNVEV (reference sequence). Trimming removed 6 bases from V and 4 bases from J, with 15 bases in between. The chain's CDR3 is CASRTIQGGTEAFF. The CDR3 DNA is TGTGCCAGCAGGACCATACAGGGAGGCACTGAAGCTTTCTTT.

This clone was seen only once. Written as DNA, the CDR3 is TGCGCCAGCAGCCCCCTTACTAGCGGGAGAGGCTCCTACAATGAGCAGTTCTTC. It specifies CASSPLTSGRGSYNEQFF. The V and J genes are TRBV4-3 and TRBJ2-1; TRBD2 matches 11 bases. The length of the CDR3 is 18 residues. V was clipped by 4 bases and J by 0 bases; unmatched bases: 8. Germline CDR1 reads LGHNA; CDR2 reads YSLEER.

The chain recombines TRBV5-1 with TRBJ2-7; either TRBD1 or TRBD2 may fit D (6 bases each). The ends were cut back, 3 bases at V and 5 bases at J, with 15 bases in the middle. Germline V lookup: CDR1 SGHRS, CDR2 YFSETQ. The CDR3 extends over 14 amino acids. CDR3 DNA: TGCGCCAGCAGCTGGGGGGCAGGGGCCGACGAGCAGTACTTC. Translated: CASSWGAGADEQYF.

The J gene is TRBJ2-1, the V gene TRBV11-3; D is unresolved. With 4 bases removed from V and 8 bases from J, the gap between germline ends came to 12 bases. This CDR3 region has 13 residues. Germline V gene lookup returns CDR1 SGHNT and CDR2 YENEEA. CDR3 in amino acids: CASSSERLDEQFF. CDR3 sequence (DNA): TGTGCCAGCAGCTCAGAACGTCTCGATGAGCAGTTCTTC. The whole variable domain, remainder taken from reference TRBV11-3 and TRBJ2-1, is EAGVVQSPRYKIIEKKQPVAFWCNPISGHNTLYWYLQNLGQGPELLIRYENEEAVDDSQLPKDRFSAERLKGVDSTLKIQPAELGDSAVYLCASSSERLDEQFFGPGTRLTVL.

J is TRBJ2-7 and V is TRBV10-2, with D unclear. V lost 7 bases and J lost 5, with 15 bases in between. This CDR3 spans 13 amino acids. Germline assignment: CDR1 WSHSY and CDR2 SAAADI. The CDR3 region has the DNA TGCGCCAGCACTCCCCTCCTTGGGGACGAGCAGTACTTC. Its translation: CASTPLLGDEQYF.

J is TRBJ2-7 and V is TRBV7-9; 14 nucleotides line up with TRBD2. Unmatched junction bases numbered 14, after V lost 4 bases and J lost 3 bases. Per the germline V gene, CDR1 is SEHNR and CDR2 is FQNEAQ (reference sequence). This CDR3 has 19 residues. CDR3 residues: CASSSSGTSGGPLNYEQYF. The CDR3 bases are TGTGCCAGCAGCTCTTCCGGGACTAGCGGGGGCCCTCTGAACTACGAGCAGTACTTC.

V usage is TRBV7-2 and J usage is TRBJ2-1, with 10 positions matching TRBD2. The junction had 5 bases not matched to a gene; V was cut back by 7 bases and J by 2 bases. The CDR3 loop spans 15 amino acids. The germline V gene has CDR1 SGHTA and CDR2 FQGNSA. Here the CDR3 reads CASNIGLAAYNEQFF. In nucleotides, the CDR3 is TGTGCCAGCAACATCGGACTAGCGGCCTACAATGAGCAGTTCTTC.

To note about this clone: Other DNA sequences in the same sample also yield this CDR3. The CDR3 loop reads CASSIAGGYGYTF. CDR3 in DNA: TGTGCCAGTAGTATAGCCGGGGGCTATGGCTACACCTTC. The genes are TRBV19 and TRBJ1-2; D perhaps matches TRBD1 (5 bases). The CDR3 runs 13 residues. From germline, CDR1 is LNHDA and CDR2 SQIVND (reference sequence). The germline V and J ends were trimmed by 1 base and 4 bases, with 7 bases remaining between them.

As regards this clone: This sample includes further DNA sequences coding for the same CDR3. The V gene is TRBV30, the J gene TRBJ1-1, with D unclear. Germline CDR1 and CDR2: GTSNPN and SVGIG (reference sequence). V lost 1 base and J 4 bases, leaving 13 bases between the germline ends. This CDR3 is built from 14 residues. This chain's CDR3 is CAWSEYSAGTEAFF. As DNA, the CDR3 is TGTGCCTGGAGTGAATATAGCGCAGGCACTGAAGCTTTCTTT.

A single count supports this clone. The chain recombines TRBV11-3 with TRBJ2-3; 8 bases match TRBD2. In germline, CDR1 is SGHNT, CDR2 YENEEA. V shed 5 bases and J 4 bases; nucleotides not matched to a gene: 5. CDR3 length equals 14 residues. CDR3 loop: CASSTRLAPDTQYF. Written as DNA, the CDR3 is TGTGCCAGCAGCACCCGACTAGCGCCAGATACGCAGTATTTT. Variable domain in full (rest from reference TRBV11-3 and TRBJ2-3): EAGVVQSPRYKIIEKKQPVAFWCNPISGHNTLYWYLQNLGQGPELLIRYENEEAVDDSQLPKDRFSAERLKGVDSTLKIQPAELGDSAVYLCASSTRLAPDTQYFGPGTRLTVL.